Included here is one TCR beta chain sequence, with context. What it binds is unknown. A single record per CDR3 protein comes from TCRdb applying MiXCR to the reads. Found here are roughly 990,000 distinct CDR3 sequences, roughly 30% of them singletons; the top ten hold under 15%. Trimming pared 1 base from V and 5 bases from J, leaving 12 bases between. The germline V gene encodes CDR1 SEHNR and CDR2 FQNEAQ (reference sequence). The CDR3 is 14 amino acids. These data are taken from a study of T cell repertoires in cytomegalovirus infection. The wider study: Recently identified HLA-C-restricted CMV epitopes were used, and well-studied HLA-B-restricted CMV epitopes were used as well. In public TCR beta signatures, there were indications of both CMV infection and matching HLA type. Study findings and constraints: Cumulative frequency of public TCR beta families picked out carriers of CMV plus the relevant HLA. It was HLA-C-restricted CMV-specific TCR beta clonotypes that dominated the response ex vivo.

The sequence derives from a human donor in good health (CMV status not recorded). Some clones in this sample may be carry-over from other donors' samples. This material consisted of cultured CD8+ T cells from PBMCs, taken from culture after CMV antigen stimulation. The chain couples TRBV7-9 to TRBJ2-7; D uncertain. The CDR3 nucleotides read TGTGCCAGCAGCTTAGAGGTGGATTCTCACGAGCAGTACTTC. This codes for CASSLEVDSHEQYF. The full variable domain, completed using reference TRBV7-9 and TRBJ2-7, is DTGVSQNPRHKITKRGQNVTFRCDPISEHNRLYWYRQTLGQGPEFLTYFQNEAQLEKSRLLSDRFSAERPKGSFSTLEIQRTEQGDSAMYLCASSLEVDSHEQYFGPGTRLTVT.